This note documents a single T cell receptor (beta chain) sequence. One end of the junction does not line up with germline, which may come from a read error. This sample was taken from a study of cytomegalovirus exposure and HLA in healthy donors. Both 60 Vbeta primers and 13 Jbeta primers went into the PCR. Profiled with immunoSEQ multiplex PCR; TCRdb holds only in-frame clones, not every one. Among 90,000 to 120,000 clones listed, approximately 80% were seen once. The CDR3 is 12 residues long. Germline lookup yields CDR1 SEHNR and CDR2 FQNEAQ (reference sequence). The genes are TRBV7-9 and TRBJ1-1; D ambiguous. The specimen was PBMCs. This TCR was sampled from a young woman in good health and CMV-seronegative. CDR3 nucleotide sequence: TGTTCCAGCAGCTTTGACTACACTGAAGCTTTCTTT. Translation: CSSSFDYTEAFF.